The source of this T cell receptor beta chain is a study of cytomegalovirus exposure and HLA in healthy donors. Findings and limits, study-wide: Cytomegalovirus status was reportedly diagnosed by the classifier with high sensitivity and specificity.

This CDR3 has 16 residues. The germline V gene encodes CDR1 SGHTA and CDR2 FQGNSA. Germline trimming cut 5 bases from V and 3 bases from J; bases unmatched to any gene: 4. 60 Vbeta and 13 Jbeta primers were used in PCR. Assay used: immunoSEQ multiplex PCR; TCRdb lists only in-frame clones, some missing. This table holds about 130,000 clones, less than 75% found once. Note on this clone: Its specificity is unknown.

The TCR comes from a woman between 40 and 50 years old in good health and CMV-seropositive. The sample taken for sequencing was PBMCs. V gene TRBV7-2 combines with J gene TRBJ2-1; 13 bases are a match to TRBD2. The CDR3 loop is CASSRTSGSVYNEQFF. CDR3 sequence (DNA): TGTGCCAGCAGCAGGACTAGCGGGAGCGTCTACAATGAGCAGTTCTTC.